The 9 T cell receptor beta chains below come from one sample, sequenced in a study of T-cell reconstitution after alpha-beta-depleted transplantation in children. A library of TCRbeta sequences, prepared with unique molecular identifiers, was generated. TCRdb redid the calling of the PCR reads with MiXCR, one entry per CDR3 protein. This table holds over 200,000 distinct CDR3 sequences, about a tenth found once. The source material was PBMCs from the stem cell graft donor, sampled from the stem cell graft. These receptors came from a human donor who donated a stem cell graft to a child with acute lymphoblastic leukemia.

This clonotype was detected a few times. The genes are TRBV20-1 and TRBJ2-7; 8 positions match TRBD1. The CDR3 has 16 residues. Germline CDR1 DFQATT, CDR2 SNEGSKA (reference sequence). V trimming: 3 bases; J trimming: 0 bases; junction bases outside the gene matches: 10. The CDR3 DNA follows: TGCAGTGCTAGTAGGGGTCTCGGGACAGGCTCCTACGAGCAGTACTTC. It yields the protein CSASRGLGTGSYEQYF.

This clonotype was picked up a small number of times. Here the CDR3 reads CASSLLGKETQYF. The CDR3 DNA reads as TGTGCCAGCAGTTTATTGGGGAAAGAGACCCAGTACTTC. V usage is TRBV12-3 or TRBV12-4 and J usage is TRBJ2-5; D is unresolved. CDR3 length: 13 residues. The V end was cut by 2 bases, the J end by 3 bases, with 7 bases between.

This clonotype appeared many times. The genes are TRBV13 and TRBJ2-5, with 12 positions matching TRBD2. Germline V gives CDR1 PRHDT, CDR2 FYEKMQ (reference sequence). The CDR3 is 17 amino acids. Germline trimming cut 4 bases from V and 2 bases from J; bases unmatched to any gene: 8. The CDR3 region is CASSSPGLAGFQETQYF. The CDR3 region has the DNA TGTGCCAGCAGCTCCCCCGGACTAGCGGGGTTTCAAGAGACCCAGTACTTC.

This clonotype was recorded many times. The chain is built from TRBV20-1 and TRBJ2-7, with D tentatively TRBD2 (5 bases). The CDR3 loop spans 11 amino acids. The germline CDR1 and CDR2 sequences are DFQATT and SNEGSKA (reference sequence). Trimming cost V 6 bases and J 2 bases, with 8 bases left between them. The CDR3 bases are TGCAGTGCCGAGGGTCCCTACGAGCAGTACTTC. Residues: CSAEGPYEQYF.

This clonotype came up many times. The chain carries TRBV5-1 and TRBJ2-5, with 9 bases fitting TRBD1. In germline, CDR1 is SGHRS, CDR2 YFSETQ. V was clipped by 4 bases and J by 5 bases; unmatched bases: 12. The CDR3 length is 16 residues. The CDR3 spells CASSGGEGTGRETQYF. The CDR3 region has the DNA TGCGCCAGCAGCGGAGGGGAAGGGACAGGGCGGGAGACCCAGTACTTC. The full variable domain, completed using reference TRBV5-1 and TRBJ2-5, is KAGVTQTPRYLIKTRGQQVTLSCSPISGHRSVSWYQQTPGQGLQFLFEYFSETQRNKGNFPGRFSGRQFSNSRSEMNVSTLELGDSALYLCASSGGEGTGRETQYFGPGTRLLVL.

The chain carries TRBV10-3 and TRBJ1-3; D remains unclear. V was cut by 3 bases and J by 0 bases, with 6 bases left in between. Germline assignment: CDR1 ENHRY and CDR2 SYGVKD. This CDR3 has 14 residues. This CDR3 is CAISDGGSGNTIYF. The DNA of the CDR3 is TGTGCCATCAGTGACGGAGGCTCTGGAAACACCATATATTTT.

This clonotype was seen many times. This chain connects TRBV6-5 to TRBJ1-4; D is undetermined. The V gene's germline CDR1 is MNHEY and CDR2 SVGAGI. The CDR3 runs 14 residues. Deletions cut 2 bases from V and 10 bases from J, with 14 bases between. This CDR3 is CASSYDAKSGKLFF. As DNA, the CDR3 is TGTGCCAGCAGTTACGACGCCAAATCTGGAAAACTGTTTTTT.

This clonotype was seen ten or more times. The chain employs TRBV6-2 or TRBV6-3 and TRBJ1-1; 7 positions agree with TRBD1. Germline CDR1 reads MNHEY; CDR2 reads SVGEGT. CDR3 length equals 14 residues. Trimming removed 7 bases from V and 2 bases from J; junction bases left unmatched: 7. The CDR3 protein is CASNNRGGNTEAFF. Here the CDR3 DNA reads TGTGCCAGCAACAACAGGGGAGGAAACACTGAAGCTTTCTTT.

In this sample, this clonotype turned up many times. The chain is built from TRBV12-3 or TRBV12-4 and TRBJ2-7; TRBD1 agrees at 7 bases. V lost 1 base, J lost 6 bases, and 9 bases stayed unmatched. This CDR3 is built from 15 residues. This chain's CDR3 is CASSLGTGTIGEQYF. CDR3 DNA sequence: TGTGCCAGCAGTTTAGGGACAGGCACGATCGGCGAGCAGTACTTC.